This TCR beta chain appears in the sequencing data of a study of CD8 T cells in ankylosing spondylitis. Study-level points and caveats: Earlier literature documents some of the motif variants in reactive arthritis synovial fluid and blood. What appeared characteristic of ankylosing spondylitis blood was a TCR beta motif of eight or nine highly homologous variants. CD8+ cells made up the disease-linked clones, which were relatively rare in peripheral blood. From matched ankylosing spondylitis synovial fluid, disease-linked clones were reportedly recovered at significantly enriched levels.

Generation of TCR beta libraries employed quantitative 5'-RACE incorporating molecular barcodes. TCRdb re-called the 5' RACE reads through MiXCR, storing one row per CDR3 protein. The repertoire has hundreds of thousands of distinct CDR3 sequences, roughly 10% of them found once; the top ten carry approximately 0.5%. V trimming: 5 bases; J trimming: 3 bases; junction bases outside the gene matches: 6. Germline V gene data show CDR1 as DFQATT and CDR2 as SNEGSKA (reference sequence). The CDR3 totals 14 residues. Of note for this clonotype: Its cognate antigen is unknown.

This receptor was obtained from a male donor with ankylosing spondylitis. The V and J genes are TRBV20-1 and TRBJ2-7; 11 bases line up with TRBD2. Sequencing was performed on blood, either unsorted or a sorted T cell fraction (not recorded which). CDR3 amino acids: CSAGSSGRNYEQYF. DNA of the CDR3: TGCAGTGCTGGGTCTAGCGGGAGGAACTACGAGCAGTACTTC.